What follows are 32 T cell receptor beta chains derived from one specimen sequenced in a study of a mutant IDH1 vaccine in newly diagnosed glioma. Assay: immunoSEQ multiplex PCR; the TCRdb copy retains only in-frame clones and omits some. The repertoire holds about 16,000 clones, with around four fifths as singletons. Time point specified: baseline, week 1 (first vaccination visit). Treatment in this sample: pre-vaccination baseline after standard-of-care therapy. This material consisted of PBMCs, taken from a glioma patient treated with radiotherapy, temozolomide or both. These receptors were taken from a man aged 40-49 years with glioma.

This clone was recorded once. CDR3 in amino acids: CASSEGVYYGYTF. The CDR3 DNA reads TGTGCCAGCAGTGAGGGTGTTTACTATGGCTACACCTTC. The chain employs TRBV6-5 and TRBJ1-2; D remains unclear. The CDR3 runs 13 residues. Between the trimmed V and J ends, which lost 5 bases and 3 bases, there was a span of 10 bases. Germline V gene sequence: CDR1 MNHEY, CDR2 SVGAGI.

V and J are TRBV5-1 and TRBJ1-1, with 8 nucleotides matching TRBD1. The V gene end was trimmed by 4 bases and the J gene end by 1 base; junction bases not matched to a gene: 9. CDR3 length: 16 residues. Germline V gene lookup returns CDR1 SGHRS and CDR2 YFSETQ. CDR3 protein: CASSPWTGQSNTEAFF. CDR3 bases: TGCGCCAGCAGCCCGTGGACAGGGCAATCGAACACTGAAGCTTTCTTT. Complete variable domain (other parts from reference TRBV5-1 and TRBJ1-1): KAGVTQTPRYLIKTRGQQVTLSCSPISGHRSVSWYQQTPGQGLQFLFEYFSETQRNKGNFPGRFSGRQFSNSRSEMNVSTLELGDSALYLCASSPWTGQSNTEAFFGQGTRLTVV.

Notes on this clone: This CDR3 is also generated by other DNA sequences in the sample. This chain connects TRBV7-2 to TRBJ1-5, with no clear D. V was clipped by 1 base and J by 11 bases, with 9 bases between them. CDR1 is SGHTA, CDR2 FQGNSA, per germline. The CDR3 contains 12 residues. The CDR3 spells CASSLESRAQHF. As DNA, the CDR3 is TGTGCCAGCAGCTTAGAGTCCCGGGCCCAGCATTTT.

In DNA form, the CDR3 reads TGTGCCAGCAGTGACACAACGACAGGGCTCTATGGCTACACCTTC. Translated: CASSDTTTGLYGYTF. This rearrangement joins TRBV6-4 to TRBJ1-2; 7 bases fit TRBD1. The CDR3 covers 15 residues. V lost 2 bases, J lost 4 bases, and 7 bases stayed unmatched. In germline, CDR1 is MRHNA, CDR2 SNTAGT.

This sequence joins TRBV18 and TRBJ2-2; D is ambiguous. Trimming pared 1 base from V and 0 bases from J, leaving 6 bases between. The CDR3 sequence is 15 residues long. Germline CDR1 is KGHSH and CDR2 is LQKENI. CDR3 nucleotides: TGTGCCAGCTCACCACGAGACCCGAACACCGGGGAGCTGTTTTTT. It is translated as CASSPRDPNTGELFF.

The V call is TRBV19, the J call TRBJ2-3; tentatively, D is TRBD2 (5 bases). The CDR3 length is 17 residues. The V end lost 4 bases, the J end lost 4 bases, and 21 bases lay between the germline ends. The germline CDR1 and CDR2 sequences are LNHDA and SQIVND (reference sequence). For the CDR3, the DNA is TGTGCCAGTAGTACCGGTAAAGCGGCCCACGGAGCAGATACGCAGTATTTT. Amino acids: CASSTGKAAHGADTQYF.

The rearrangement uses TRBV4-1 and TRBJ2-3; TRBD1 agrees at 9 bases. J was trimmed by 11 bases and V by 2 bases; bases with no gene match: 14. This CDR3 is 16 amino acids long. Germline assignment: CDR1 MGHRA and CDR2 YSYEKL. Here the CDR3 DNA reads TGCGCCAGCAGCCAACCCGGACAGGGGCGGACCAGAGAGCAGTATTTT. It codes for CASSQPGQGRTREQYF.

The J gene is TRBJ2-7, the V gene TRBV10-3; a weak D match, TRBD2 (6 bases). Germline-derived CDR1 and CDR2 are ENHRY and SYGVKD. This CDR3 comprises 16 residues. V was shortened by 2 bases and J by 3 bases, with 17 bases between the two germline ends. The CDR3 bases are TGTGCCATCAGTGAGGGGGGGAATCATCAGTTCTACGAGCAGTACTTC. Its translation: CAISEGGNHQFYEQYF.

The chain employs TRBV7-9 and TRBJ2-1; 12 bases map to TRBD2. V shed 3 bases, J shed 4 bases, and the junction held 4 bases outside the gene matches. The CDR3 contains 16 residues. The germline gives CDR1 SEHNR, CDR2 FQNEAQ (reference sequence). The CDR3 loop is CASSLTSGSRYNEQFF. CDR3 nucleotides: TGTGCCAGCAGCTTGACTAGCGGGAGTAGATACAATGAGCAGTTCTTC.

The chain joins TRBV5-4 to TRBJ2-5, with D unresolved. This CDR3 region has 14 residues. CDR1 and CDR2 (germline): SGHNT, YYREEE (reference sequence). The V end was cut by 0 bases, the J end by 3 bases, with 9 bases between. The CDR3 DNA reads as TGTGCCAGCAGCTTGGCCCGGGCAGAAGAGACCCAGTACTTC. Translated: CASSLARAEETQYF.

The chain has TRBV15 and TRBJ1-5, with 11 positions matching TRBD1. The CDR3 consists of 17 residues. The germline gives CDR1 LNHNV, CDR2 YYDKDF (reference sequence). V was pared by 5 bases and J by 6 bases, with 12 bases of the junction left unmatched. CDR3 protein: CATSAPRGTGGLQPQHF. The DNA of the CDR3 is TGTGCCACCAGCGCACCTAGAGGGACAGGGGGTCTTCAGCCCCAGCATTTT.

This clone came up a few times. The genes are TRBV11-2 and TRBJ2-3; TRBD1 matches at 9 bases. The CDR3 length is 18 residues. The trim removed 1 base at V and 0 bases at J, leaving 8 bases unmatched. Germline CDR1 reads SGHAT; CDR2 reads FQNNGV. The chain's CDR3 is CASSLVWLGTGSTDTQYF. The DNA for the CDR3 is TGTGCCAGCAGCTTAGTATGGTTAGGGACAGGGAGCACAGATACGCAGTATTTT. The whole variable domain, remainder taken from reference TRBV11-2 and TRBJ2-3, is EAGVAQSPRYKIIEKRQSVAFWCNPISGHATLYWYQQILGQGPKLLIQFQNNGVVDDSQLPKDRFSAERLKGVDSTLKIQPAKLEDSAVYLCASSLVWLGTGSTDTQYFGPGTRLTVL.

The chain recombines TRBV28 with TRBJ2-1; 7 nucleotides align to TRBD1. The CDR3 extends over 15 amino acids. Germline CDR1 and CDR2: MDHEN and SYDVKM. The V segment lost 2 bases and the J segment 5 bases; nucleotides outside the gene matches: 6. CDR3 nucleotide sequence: TGTGCCAGCAGTTTAGGACAGGTCCCCAACAATGAGCAGTTCTTC. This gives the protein CASSLGQVPNNEQFF.

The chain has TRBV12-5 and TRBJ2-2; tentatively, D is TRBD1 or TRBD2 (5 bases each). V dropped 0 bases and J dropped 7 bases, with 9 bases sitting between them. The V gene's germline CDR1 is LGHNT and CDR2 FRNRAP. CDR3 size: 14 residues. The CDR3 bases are TGTGCTAGTGGTTTGGTGACGGGGCGCGGGGAGCTGTTTTTT. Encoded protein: CASGLVTGRGELFF.

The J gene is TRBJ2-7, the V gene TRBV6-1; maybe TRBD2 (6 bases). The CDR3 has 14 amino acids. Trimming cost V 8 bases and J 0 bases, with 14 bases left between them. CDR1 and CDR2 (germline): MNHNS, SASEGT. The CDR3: CASVRLGASYEQYV. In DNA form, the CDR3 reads TGTGCCAGCGTAAGACTAGGAGCCTCCTACGAGCAGTACGTC.

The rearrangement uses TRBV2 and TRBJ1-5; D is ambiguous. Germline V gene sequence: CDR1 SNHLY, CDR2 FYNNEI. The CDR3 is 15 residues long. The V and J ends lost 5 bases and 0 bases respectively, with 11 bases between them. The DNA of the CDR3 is TGTGCCAGCAGTTCACAAGGATATAGCAATCAGCCCCAGCATTTT. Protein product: CASSSQGYSNQPQHF.

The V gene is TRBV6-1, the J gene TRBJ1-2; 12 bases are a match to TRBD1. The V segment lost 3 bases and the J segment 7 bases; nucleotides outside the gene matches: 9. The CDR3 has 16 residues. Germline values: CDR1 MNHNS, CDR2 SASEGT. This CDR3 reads CASSDGTGGFVSGYTF. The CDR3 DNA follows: TGTGCCAGCAGTGATGGGACAGGGGGCTTCGTGAGTGGCTACACCTTC.

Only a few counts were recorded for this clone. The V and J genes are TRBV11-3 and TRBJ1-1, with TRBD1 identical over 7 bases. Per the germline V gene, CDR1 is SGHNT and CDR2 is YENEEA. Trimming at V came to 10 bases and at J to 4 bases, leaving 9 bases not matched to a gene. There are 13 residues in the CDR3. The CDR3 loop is CATQTGSGTEAFF. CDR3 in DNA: TGTGCCACACAGACAGGGAGTGGCACTGAAGCTTTCTTT.

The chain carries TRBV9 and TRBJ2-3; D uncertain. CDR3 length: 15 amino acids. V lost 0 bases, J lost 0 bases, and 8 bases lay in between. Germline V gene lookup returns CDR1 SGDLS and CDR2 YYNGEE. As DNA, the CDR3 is TGTGCCAGCAGCGTAGGCGCCGGGAGCACAGATACGCAGTATTTT. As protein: CASSVGAGSTDTQYF.

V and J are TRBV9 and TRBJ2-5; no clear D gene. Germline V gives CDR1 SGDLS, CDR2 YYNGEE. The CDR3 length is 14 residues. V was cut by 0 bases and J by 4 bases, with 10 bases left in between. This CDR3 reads CASSVGLPRETQYF. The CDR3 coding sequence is TGTGCCAGCAGCGTAGGCCTCCCGAGAGAGACCCAGTACTTC.

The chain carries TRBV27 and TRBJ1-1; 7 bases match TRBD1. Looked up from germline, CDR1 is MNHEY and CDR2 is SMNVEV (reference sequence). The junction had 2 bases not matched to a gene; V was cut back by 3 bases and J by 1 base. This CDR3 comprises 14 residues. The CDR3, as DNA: TGTGCCAGCAGTTTGAACAGGGGGAACACTGAAGCTTTCTTT. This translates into CASSLNRGNTEAFF.

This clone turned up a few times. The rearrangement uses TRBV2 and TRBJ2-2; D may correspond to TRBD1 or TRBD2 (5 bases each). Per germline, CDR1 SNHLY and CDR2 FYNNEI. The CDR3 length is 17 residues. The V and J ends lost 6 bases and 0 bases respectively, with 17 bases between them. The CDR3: CASSSSRGEPNTGELFF. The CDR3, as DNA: TGTGCCAGCAGCTCATCCCGAGGGGAACCGAACACCGGGGAGCTGTTTTTT.

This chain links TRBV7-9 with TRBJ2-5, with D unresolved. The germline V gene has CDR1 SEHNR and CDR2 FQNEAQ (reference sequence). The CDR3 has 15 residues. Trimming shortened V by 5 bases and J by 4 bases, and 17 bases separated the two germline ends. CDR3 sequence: CASSPDPWLGETQYF. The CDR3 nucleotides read TGTGCCAGCAGCCCGGACCCCTGGCTAGGAGAGACCCAGTACTTC.

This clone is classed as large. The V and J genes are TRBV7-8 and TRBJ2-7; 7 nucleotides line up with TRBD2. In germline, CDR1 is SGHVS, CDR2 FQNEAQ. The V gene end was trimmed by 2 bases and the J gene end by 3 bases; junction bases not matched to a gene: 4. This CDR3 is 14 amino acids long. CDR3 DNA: TGTGCCAGCAGCTTACGGGACTACGGCTACGAGCAGTACTTC. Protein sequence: CASSLRDYGYEQYF. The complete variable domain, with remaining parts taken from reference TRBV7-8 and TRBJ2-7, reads GAGVSQSPRYKVAKRGQDVALRCDPISGHVSLFWYQQALGQGPEFLTYFQNEAQLDKSGLPSDRFFAERPEGSVSTLKIQRTQQEDSAVYLCASSLRDYGYEQYFGPGTRLTVT.

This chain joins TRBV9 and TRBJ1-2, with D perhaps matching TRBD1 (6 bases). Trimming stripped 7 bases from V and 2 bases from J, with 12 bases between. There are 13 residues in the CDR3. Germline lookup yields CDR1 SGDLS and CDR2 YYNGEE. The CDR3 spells CASGPGANYGYTF. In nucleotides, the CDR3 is TGTGCCAGCGGGCCGGGGGCAAACTATGGCTACACCTTC.

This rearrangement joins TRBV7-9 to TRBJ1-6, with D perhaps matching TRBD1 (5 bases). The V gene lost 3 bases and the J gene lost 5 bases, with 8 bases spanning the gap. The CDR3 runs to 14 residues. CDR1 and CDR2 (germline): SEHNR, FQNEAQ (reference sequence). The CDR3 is CASSFGTNNSPLHF. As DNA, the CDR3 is TGTGCCAGCAGCTTTGGGACCAATAATTCACCCCTCCACTTT.

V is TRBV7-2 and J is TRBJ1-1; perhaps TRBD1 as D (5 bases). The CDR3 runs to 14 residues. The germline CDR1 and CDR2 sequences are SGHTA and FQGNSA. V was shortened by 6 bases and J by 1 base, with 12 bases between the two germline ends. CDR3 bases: TGTGCCAGCAGACCGACAGCTGGGAACACTGAAGCTTTCTTT. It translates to CASRPTAGNTEAFF. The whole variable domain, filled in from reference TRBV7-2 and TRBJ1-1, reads GAGVSQSPSNKVTEKGKDVELRCDPISGHTALYWYRQSLGQGLEFLIYFQGNSAPDKSGLPSDRFSAERTGGSVSTLTIQRTQQEDSAVYLCASRPTAGNTEAFFGQGTRLTVV.

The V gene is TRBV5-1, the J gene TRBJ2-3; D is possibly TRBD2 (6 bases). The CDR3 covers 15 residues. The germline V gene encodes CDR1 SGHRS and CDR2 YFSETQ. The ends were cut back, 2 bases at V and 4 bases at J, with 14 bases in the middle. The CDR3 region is CASSLSGLAADTQYF. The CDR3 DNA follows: TGCGCCAGCAGCTTAAGCGGGTTGGCCGCAGATACGCAGTATTTT.

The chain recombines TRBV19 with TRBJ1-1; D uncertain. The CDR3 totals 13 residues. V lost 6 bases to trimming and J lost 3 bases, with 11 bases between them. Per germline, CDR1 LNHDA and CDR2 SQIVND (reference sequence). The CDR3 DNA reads TGTGCCAGTAGGGGGTCGGGGTACACTGAAGCTTTCTTT. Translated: CASRGSGYTEAFF. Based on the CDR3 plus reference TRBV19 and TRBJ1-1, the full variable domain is DGGITQSPKYLFRKEGQNVTLSCEQNLNHDAMYWYRQDPGQGLRLIYYSQIVNDFQKGDIAEGYSVSREKKESFPLTVTSAQKNPTAFYLCASRGSGYTEAFFGQGTRLTVV.

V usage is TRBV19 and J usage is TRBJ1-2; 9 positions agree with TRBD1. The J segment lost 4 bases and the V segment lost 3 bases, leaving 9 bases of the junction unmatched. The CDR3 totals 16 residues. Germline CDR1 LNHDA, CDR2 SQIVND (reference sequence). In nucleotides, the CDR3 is TGTGCCAGTAGTATCACCTGGGGACAGGGTGGCTATGGCTACACCTTC. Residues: CASSITWGQGGYGYTF.

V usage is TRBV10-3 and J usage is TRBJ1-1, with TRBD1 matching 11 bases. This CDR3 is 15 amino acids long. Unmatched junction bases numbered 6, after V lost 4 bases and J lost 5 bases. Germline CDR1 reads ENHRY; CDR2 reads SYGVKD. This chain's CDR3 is CAISVRDRGGTEAFF. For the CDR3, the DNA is TGTGCCATCAGTGTGAGGGACAGGGGGGGGACTGAAGCTTTCTTT.

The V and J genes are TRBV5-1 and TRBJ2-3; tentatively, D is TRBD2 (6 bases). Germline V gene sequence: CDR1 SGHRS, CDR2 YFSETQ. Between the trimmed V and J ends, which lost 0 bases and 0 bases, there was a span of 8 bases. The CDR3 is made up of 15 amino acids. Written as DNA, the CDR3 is TGCGCCAGCAGCTTGGTTGCGGGAAGCACAGATACGCAGTATTTT. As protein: CASSLVAGSTDTQYF.